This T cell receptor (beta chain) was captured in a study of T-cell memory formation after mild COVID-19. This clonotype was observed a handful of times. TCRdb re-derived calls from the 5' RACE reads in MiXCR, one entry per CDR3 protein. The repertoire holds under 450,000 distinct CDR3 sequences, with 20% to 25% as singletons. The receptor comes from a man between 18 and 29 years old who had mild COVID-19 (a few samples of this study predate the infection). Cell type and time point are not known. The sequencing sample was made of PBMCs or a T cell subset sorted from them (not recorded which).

The CDR3, as DNA: TGCAGCGTTGAAGTCGGGGATGGCAAAAACATTCAGTACTTC. This translates into CSVEVGDGKNIQYF. The chain couples TRBV29-1 to TRBJ2-4; weak D call: TRBD2 (5 bases). Per germline, CDR1 SQVTM and CDR2 ANQGSEA. V was clipped by 1 base and J by 3 bases, with 10 bases between them. This CDR3 is 14 amino acids long. Full variable domain (rest looked up from reference TRBV29-1 and TRBJ2-4): SAVISQKPSRDICQRGTSLTIQCQVDSQVTMMFWYRQQPGQSLTLIATANQGSEATYESGFVIDKFPISRPNLTFSTLTVSNMSPEDSSIYLCSVEVGDGKNIQYFGAGTRLSVL.